The T cell receptor (beta chain) described here comes from a study of T cells in Graves' hyperthyroidism and ophthalmopathy. This clonotype came up a few times. Authors of the study amplified TCR beta CDR3 regions from RNA transcripts. Researchers ran a first-round RT-PCR on the TCR CDR3 using the HTBI primer set. TCRdb reprocessed the multiplex PCR reads with MiXCR, giving one entry per CDR3 protein. The sample contains about 640,000 distinct CDR3 sequences, roughly 20% of which appear only once. CDR1 is MRHNA, CDR2 SNTAGT, per germline. V lost 9 bases and J lost 4, with 16 bases in between. CDR3 length equals 14 residues.

This sequence originates from a man aged 25 to 45 with Graves' ophthalmopathy. The chain employs TRBV6-4 and TRBJ1-5; no clear D. Input material: blood. This chain's CDR3 is CASKVPEENQPQHF. The CDR3 DNA follows: TGTGCCAGTAAAGTCCCAGAAGAGAATCAGCCCCAGCATTTT.